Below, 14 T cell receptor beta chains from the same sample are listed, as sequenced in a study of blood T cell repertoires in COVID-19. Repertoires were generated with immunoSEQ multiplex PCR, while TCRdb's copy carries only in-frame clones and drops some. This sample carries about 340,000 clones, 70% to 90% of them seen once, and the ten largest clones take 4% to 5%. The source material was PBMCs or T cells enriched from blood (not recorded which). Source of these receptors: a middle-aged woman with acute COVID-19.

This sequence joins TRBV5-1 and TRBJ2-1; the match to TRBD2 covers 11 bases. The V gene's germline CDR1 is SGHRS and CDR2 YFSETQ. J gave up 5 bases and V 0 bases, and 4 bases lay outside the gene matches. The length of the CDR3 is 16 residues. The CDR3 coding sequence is TGCGCCAGCAGCTTGGGACTAGCGGGACATAACAATGAGCAGTTCTTC. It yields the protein CASSLGLAGHNNEQFF.

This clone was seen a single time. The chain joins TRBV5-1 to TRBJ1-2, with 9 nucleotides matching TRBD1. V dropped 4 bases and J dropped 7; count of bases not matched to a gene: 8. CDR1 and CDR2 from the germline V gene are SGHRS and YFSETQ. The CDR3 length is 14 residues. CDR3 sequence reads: CASSPGQGSGGYTF. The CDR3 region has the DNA TGCGCCAGCAGCCCGGGACAGGGATCGGGTGGCTACACCTTC.

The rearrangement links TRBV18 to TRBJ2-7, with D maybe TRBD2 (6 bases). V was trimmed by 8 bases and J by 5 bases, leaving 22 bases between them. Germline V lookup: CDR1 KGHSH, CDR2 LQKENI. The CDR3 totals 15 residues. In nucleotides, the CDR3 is TGTGCCAGCCGCTCAACGGCGGGGAACTATGACGAGCAGTACTTC. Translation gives CASRSTAGNYDEQYF.

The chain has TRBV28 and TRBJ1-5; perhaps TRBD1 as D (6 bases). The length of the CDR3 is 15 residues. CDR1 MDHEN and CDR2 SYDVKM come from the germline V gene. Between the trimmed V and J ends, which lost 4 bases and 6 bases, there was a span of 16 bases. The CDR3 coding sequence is TGTGCCAGCAGTTCGGGGGGCAGGGGTTTTCAGCCCCAGCATTTT. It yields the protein CASSSGGRGFQPQHF.

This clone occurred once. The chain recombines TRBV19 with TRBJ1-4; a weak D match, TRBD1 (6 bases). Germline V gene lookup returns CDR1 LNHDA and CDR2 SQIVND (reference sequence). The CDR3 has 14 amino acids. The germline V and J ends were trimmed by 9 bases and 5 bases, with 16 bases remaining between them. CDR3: CASKRGGANEKLFF. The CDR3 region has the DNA TGTGCCAGCAAAAGGGGGGGAGCCAATGAAAAACTGTTTTTT.

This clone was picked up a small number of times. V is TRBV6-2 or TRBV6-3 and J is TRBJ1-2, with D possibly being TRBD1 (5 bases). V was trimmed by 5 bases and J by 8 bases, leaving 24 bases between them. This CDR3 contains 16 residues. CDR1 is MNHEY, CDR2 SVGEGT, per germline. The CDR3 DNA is TGTGCCAGCAGTCCCAGTGGGGCAGGACGGAGCAAGGGCTACACCTTC. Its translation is CASSPSGAGRSKGYTF.

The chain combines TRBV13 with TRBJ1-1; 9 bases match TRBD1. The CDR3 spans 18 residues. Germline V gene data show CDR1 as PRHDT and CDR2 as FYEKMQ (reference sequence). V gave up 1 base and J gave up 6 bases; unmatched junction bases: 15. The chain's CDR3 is CASSLVISKPGQGPEAFF. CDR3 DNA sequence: TGTGCCAGCAGCTTAGTTATTAGTAAGCCGGGACAGGGACCTGAAGCTTTCTTT. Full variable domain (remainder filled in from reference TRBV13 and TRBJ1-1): AAGVIQSPRHLIKEKRETATLKCYPIPRHDTVYWYQQGPGQDPQFLISFYEKMQSDKGSIPDRFSAQQFSDYHSELNMSSLELGDSALYFCASSLVISKPGQGPEAFFGQGTRLTVV.

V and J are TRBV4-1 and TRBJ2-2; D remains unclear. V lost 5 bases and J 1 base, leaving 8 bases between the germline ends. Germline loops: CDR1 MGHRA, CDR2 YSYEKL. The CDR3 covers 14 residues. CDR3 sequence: CASSARGNTGELFF. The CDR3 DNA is TGCGCCAGCAGCGCGCGAGGGAACACCGGGGAGCTGTTTTTT.

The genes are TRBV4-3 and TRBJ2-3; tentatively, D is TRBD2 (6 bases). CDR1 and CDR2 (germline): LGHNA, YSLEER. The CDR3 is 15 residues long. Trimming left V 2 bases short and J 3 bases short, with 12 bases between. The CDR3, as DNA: TGCGCCAGCAGCCAATCGACTAGTAGAACAGATACGCAGTATTTT. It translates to CASSQSTSRTDTQYF.

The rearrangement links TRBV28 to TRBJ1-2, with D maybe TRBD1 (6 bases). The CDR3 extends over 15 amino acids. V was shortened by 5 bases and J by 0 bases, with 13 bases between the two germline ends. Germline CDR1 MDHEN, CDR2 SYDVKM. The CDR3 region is CASSHKGHSNYGYTF. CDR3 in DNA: TGTGCCAGCAGTCATAAGGGACACTCTAACTATGGCTACACCTTC.

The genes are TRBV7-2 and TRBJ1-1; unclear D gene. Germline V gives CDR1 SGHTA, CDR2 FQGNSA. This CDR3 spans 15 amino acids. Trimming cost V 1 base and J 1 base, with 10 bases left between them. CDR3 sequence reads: CASSLVAAQNTEAFF. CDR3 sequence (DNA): TGTGCCAGCAGCTTAGTGGCGGCCCAGAACACTGAAGCTTTCTTT.

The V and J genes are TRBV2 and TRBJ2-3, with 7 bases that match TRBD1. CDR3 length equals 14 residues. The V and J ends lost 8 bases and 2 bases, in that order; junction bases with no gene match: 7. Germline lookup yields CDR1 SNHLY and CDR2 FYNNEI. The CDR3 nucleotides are TGTGCCAGCTTCTGGACAGGTCCCACAGATACGCAGTATTTT. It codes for CASFWTGPTDTQYF.

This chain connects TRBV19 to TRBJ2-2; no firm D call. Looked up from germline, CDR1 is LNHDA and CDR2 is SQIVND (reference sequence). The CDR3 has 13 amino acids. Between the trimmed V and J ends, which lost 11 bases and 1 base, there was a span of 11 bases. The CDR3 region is CALKHGNTGELFF. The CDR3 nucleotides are TGTGCCCTTAAGCACGGGAACACCGGGGAGCTGTTTTTT.

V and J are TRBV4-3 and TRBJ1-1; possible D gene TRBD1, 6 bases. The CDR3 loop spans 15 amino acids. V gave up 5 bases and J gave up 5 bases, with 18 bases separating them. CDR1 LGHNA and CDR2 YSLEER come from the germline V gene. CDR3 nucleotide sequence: TGCGCCAGCAGCTACAGGGCAATGTCGAGTACTGAAGCTTTCTTT. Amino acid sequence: CASSYRAMSSTEAFF.